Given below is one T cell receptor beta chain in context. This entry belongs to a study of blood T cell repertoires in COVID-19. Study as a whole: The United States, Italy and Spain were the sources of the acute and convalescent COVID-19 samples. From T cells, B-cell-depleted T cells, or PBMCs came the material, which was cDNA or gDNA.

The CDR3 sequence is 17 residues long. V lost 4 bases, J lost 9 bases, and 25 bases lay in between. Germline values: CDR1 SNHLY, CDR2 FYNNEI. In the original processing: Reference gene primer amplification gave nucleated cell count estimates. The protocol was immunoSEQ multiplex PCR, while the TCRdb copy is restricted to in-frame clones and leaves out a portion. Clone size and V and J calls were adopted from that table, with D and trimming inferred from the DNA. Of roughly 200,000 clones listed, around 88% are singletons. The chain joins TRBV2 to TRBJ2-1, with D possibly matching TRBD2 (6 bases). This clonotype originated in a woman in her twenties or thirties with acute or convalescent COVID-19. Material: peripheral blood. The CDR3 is CASSGPARPSGLGEQFF. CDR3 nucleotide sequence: TGTGCCAGCAGTGGGCCTGCCAGGCCGAGCGGGTTGGGTGAGCAGTTCTTC.